One and the same sample provided the 3 T cell receptor beta chains below, sequenced in a study of cytomegalovirus exposure and HLA in healthy donors. This PCR relied on a set of 60 Vbeta primers and 13 Jbeta primers. The protocol was immunoSEQ multiplex PCR, while the TCRdb copy is restricted to in-frame clones and leaves out a portion. The data show over 100,000 clones, around 64% seen once. The sequenced sample consisted of PBMCs. The receptors derive from a man aged 25-45 years in good health and CMV-seropositive.

The CDR3 sequence is CASSVENRSPLHF. For the CDR3, the DNA is TGTGCCAGCAGCGTAGAAAACAGGTCACCCCTCCACTTT. This chain joins TRBV9 and TRBJ1-6; tentative D call: TRBD1 (5 bases). CDR1 and CDR2 from the germline V gene are SGDLS and YYNGEE. Trimming stripped 0 bases from V and 10 bases from J, with 8 bases between. The CDR3 loop spans 13 amino acids.

The gene calls are TRBV27 and TRBJ1-5; D might be TRBD1 (5 bases). V dropped 5 bases and J dropped 3 bases, with 23 bases sitting between them. This CDR3 is 18 amino acids long. Per the germline V gene, CDR1 is MNHEY and CDR2 is SMNVEV (reference sequence). The CDR3 DNA follows: TGTGCCAGCAGTCCCTCACCTAAAGCGGGGGGTGACAATCAGCCCCAGCATTTT. As protein: CASSPSPKAGGDNQPQHF.

The chain couples TRBV19 to TRBJ2-1, with a possible D match to TRBD2 (7 bases). Germline loops: CDR1 LNHDA, CDR2 SQIVND (reference sequence). The CDR3 loop spans 16 amino acids. V gave up 1 base and J gave up 10 bases, with 20 bases separating them. The CDR3 DNA sequence: TGTGCCAGTAGTATAGGGGGGGGGCGGACAGCGGGGGAGCAGTTCTTC. As protein: CASSIGGGRTAGEQFF.